Listed below are T cell receptor beta chains from one sample, sequenced in a study of blood T cell repertoires in COVID-19. Assay: immunoSEQ multiplex PCR; the TCRdb copy retains only in-frame clones and omits some. The table lists about 61,000 clones, about 90% of them singletons. The specimen sequenced was peripheral blood. The receptor set was obtained from an elderly man in a cohort sampled during active COVID-19. The CDR3 runs from the conserved cysteine through the conserved F or W. Each record gives: V gene, clone size, J gene, D gene, CDR3 protein, CDR3 DNA. The D gene is left open where the match is weak. Size is stated for part of the rows, as once, few or many counts, or as a class when the clone is expanded.

TRBV12-3/TRBV12-4,-,TRBJ1-5,TRBD1,CATQTGGNQPQHF,TGTGCCACCCAGACAGGGGGCAATCAGCCCCAGCATTTT
TRBV2,-,TRBJ1-1,TRBD1,CASKGAVGGRNTEAFF,TGTGCCAGCAAGGGGGCGGTAGGGGGCAGGAACACTGAAGCTTTCTTT
TRBV3-1/TRBV3-2,-,TRBJ1-1,TRBD1,CASSLTGSGTEAFF,TGTGCCAGCAGCCTGACAGGGAGTGGTACTGAAGCTTTCTTT
TRBV3-1/TRBV3-2,few,TRBJ1-4,TRBD1,CASSLNDRAKAEKLFF,TGTGCCAGCAGCTTAAACGACAGGGCTAAGGCGGAAAAACTGTTTTTT
TRBV7-7,-,TRBJ2-5,TRBD1,CASSSTGGKETQYF,TGTGCTAGCAGCTCGACAGGGGGGAAAGAGACCCAGTACTTC
TRBV30,few,TRBJ1-4,-,CAWSTGIATNEKLFF,TGTGCCTGGAGTACCGGGATTGCAACTAATGAAAAACTGTTTTTT
TRBV4-2,-,TRBJ2-1,TRBD2,CASSQPSGSGNEQFF,TGTGCCAGCAGCCAACCTAGCGGTTCGGGCAATGAGCAGTTCTTC
TRBV6-2/TRBV6-3,-,TRBJ1-1,-,CASSRVAEAFF,TGTGCCAGCAGTCGGGTCGCTGAAGCTTTCTTT
TRBV27,-,TRBJ2-1,-,CASSKPGLRHNEQFF,TGTGCCAGCAGTAAACCGGGACTTAGACACAATGAGCAGTTCTTC
TRBV18,-,TRBJ2-1,TRBD2,CASSPIGAGDNEQFF,TGTGCCAGCTCACCAATAGGGGCGGGGGACAATGAGCAGTTCTTC
TRBV21-1,-,TRBJ2-1,-,CASSKSRDRGHEQFF,TGTGCCAGCAGCAAAAGCCGGGACAGGGGGCATGAGCAGTTCTTC
TRBV9,-,TRBJ2-2,TRBD2,CASSVTGGGTGELFF,TGTGCCAGCAGCGTAACGGGAGGGGGCACCGGGGAGCTGTTTTTT
TRBV2,-,TRBJ2-4,-,CASSESAAAKNIQYF,TGTGCCAGCAGTGAAAGCGCAGCGGCCAAAAACATTCAGTACTTC
TRBV12-3/TRBV12-4,-,TRBJ1-2,TRBD1,CASTQTGAGGYTF,TGTGCCAGCACCCAAACAGGGGCCGGCGGCTACACCTTC
TRBV19,-,TRBJ2-7,TRBD1,CASTLHGTGPYEQYF,TGTGCCAGTACCCTCCATGGGACAGGCCCCTACGAGCAGTACTTC
TRBV3-1/TRBV3-2,-,TRBJ2-7,-,CASSQVGGEQYF,TGTGCCAGCAGCCAAGTGGGGGGAGAGCAGTACTTC
TRBV6-2/TRBV6-3,once,TRBJ1-1,-,CASSPTVPLNTEAFF,TGTGCCAGCAGCCCGACAGTTCCCCTGAACACTGAAGCTTTCTTT
TRBV19,-,TRBJ2-1,TRBD2,CASSSGRSTYNEQFF,TGTGCCAGTTCTAGCGGGAGATCTACCTACAATGAGCAGTTCTTC
TRBV3-1/TRBV3-2,-,TRBJ2-1,TRBD2,CASSQVGQAGDSYNEQFF,TGTGCCAGCAGCCAGGTTGGGCAAGCGGGGGACTCCTACAATGAGCAGTTCTTC
TRBV6-5,-,TRBJ1-2,-,CASKTGGAHGYTF,TGTGCCAGCAAAACGGGAGGGGCGCATGGCTACACCTTC
TRBV2,-,TRBJ2-7,TRBD1,CASSEVGTGGLREQYF,TGTGCCAGCAGTGAAGTCGGGACAGGGGGCTTGAGAGAGCAGTACTTC
TRBV7-2,-,TRBJ1-2,-,CASSPRGGVYGYTF,TGTGCCAGCAGCCCCCGGGGAGGCGTCTATGGCTACACCTTC
TRBV21-1,-,TRBJ1-2,-,CASSPWPGQGGYGYTF,TGTGCCAGCAGCCCCTGGCCGGGACAGGGGGGGTATGGCTACACCTTC
TRBV11-2,-,TRBJ2-2,-,CASSLQQGSSTGELFF,TGTGCCAGCAGCTTACAACAGGGTTCGAGCACCGGGGAGCTGTTTTTT
TRBV6-6,-,TRBJ2-2,TRBD2,CASSPFSGGAVYTGELFF,TGTGCCAGCAGTCCCTTTAGCGGGGGGGCCGTTTACACCGGGGAGCTGTTTTTT
TRBV19,-,TRBJ1-5,-,CASSPGRGVGPQHF,TGTGCCAGTAGTCCGGGACGCGGGGTAGGGCCCCAGCATTTT
TRBV5-1,-,TRBJ1-1,-,CASSAGGHQMNTEAFF,TGCGCCAGCAGCGCGGGGGGACACCAAATGAACACTGAAGCTTTCTTT
TRBV2,once,TRBJ1-5,TRBD1,CASRKDREPNQPQHF,TGTGCCAGCAGGAAGGACAGGGAGCCCAATCAGCCCCAGCATTTT
TRBV10-3,few,TRBJ1-1,-,CAIRDSIMNTEAFF,TGTGCCATCAGGGACAGTATTATGAACACTGAAGCTTTCTTT
TRBV7-2,-,TRBJ1-3,TRBD1,CASTGTGGNTIYF,TGTGCCAGCACCGGGACAGGGGGAAACACCATATATTTT
TRBV11-2,-,TRBJ2-1,-,CASSLDIPSGTYNEQFF,TGTGCCAGCAGCTTAGACATCCCGAGCGGAACCTACAATGAGCAGTTCTTC
TRBV19,-,TRBJ1-1,-,CASSSYSLSSEAFF,TGTGCCAGTAGTTCTTACAGTTTGAGTTCTGAAGCTTTCTTT
TRBV3-1/TRBV3-2,-,TRBJ2-7,-,CASSQDPREYEQYF,TGTGCCAGCAGCCAAGATCCGCGGGAATACGAGCAGTACTTC
TRBV6-2/TRBV6-3,once,TRBJ1-5,TRBD1,CASSYRARDRQFYSNQPQHF,TGTGCCAGCAGTTACAGGGCTCGGGACAGGCAATTCTATAGCAATCAGCCCCAGCATTTT
TRBV6-2/TRBV6-3,-,TRBJ1-5,-,CASSYSSRVGNQPQHF,TGTGCCAGCAGTTACTCGAGCAGGGTGGGCAATCAGCCCCAGCATTTT
TRBV19,-,TRBJ1-1,-,CASSRGWTVNTEAFF,TGTGCCAGTAGCCGCGGTTGGACAGTTAACACTGAAGCTTTCTTT
TRBV11-1,-,TRBJ2-5,-,CASSPGMLETQYF,TGTGCCAGCAGCCCCGGGATGTTGGAGACCCAGTACTTC
TRBV10-2,-,TRBJ1-2,TRBD1,CASRGTDLSTF,TGCGCCAGCAGGGGGACAGACCTCTCCACCTTC
TRBV5-4,-,TRBJ2-1,TRBD2,CASSRAGLEANEQFF,TGTGCCAGCAGCCGAGCGGGATTAGAGGCCAATGAGCAGTTCTTC
TRBV11-3,-,TRBJ2-5,TRBD1,CASSEPGQGQETQYF,TGTGCCAGCAGCGAACCGGGACAGGGTCAAGAGACCCAGTACTTC
TRBV15,-,TRBJ1-6,TRBD1,CATSKGQGNSPLHF,TGTGCCACCAGCAAGGGACAGGGTAATTCACCCCTCCACTTT
TRBV27,-,TRBJ2-6,-,CASSLGSSGANVLTF,TGTGCCAGCAGCCTAGGGAGCTCTGGGGCCAACGTCCTGACTTTC
TRBV2,few,TRBJ1-5,-,CASSESAGGQPQHF,TGTGCCAGCAGTGAATCCGCGGGAGGTCAGCCCCAGCATTTT
TRBV29-1,once,TRBJ1-2,-,CSVGQNYGYTF,TGCAGCGTCGGACAGAACTATGGCTACACCTTC
TRBV5-1,once,TRBJ1-1,-,CASSLAENTEAFF,TGCGCCAGCAGCTTGGCAGAGAACACTGAAGCTTTCTTT
TRBV18,-,TRBJ1-2,TRBD1,CASSPEGQGIRYTF,TGTGCCAGCTCCCCGGAAGGACAGGGGATTCGCTACACCTTC
TRBV4-2,-,TRBJ1-5,TRBD1,CASSQATGINQPQHF,TGTGCCAGCAGCCAAGCGACAGGGATCAATCAGCCCCAGCATTTT
TRBV14,-,TRBJ2-1,TRBD1,CASSQQQGAYNEQFF,TGTGCCAGCAGCCAACAACAGGGGGCCTACAATGAGCAGTTCTTC
TRBV5-1,-,TRBJ2-1,TRBD2,CASSLTSGRGNEQFF,TGCGCCAGCAGCTTGACTAGCGGGAGGGGCAATGAGCAGTTCTTC
TRBV10-2,-,TRBJ2-2,TRBD2,CASSRASGTTGELFF,TGCGCCAGCAGTCGAGCTAGCGGCACCACCGGGGAGCTGTTTTTT